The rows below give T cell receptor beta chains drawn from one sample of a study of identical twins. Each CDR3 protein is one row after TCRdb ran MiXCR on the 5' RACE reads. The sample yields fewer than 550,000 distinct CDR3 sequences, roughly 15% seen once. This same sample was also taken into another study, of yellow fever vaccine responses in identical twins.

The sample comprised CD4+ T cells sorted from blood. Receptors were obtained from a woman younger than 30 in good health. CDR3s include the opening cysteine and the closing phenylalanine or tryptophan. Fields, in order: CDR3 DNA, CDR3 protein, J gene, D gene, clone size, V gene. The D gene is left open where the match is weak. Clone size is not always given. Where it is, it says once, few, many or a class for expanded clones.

DNA: TGCGCCAGCAGCCCAGGCCGCGGTGTGGGGGCCAAAAACATTCAGTACTTC; CDR3: CASSPGRGVGAKNIQYF; J: TRBJ2-4; D: -; size: few; V: TRBV5-1
DNA: TGCAGTGTTCCCCGACTAGCGGGAGGCACAGATACGCAGTATTTT; CDR3: CSVPRLAGGTDTQYF; J: TRBJ2-3; D: TRBD2; size: few; V: TRBV20-1
DNA: TGTGCCACCAGTGATGGACAGGGAACCTACGAGCAGTACTTC; CDR3: CATSDGQGTYEQYF; J: TRBJ2-7; D: TRBD1; size: few; V: TRBV24-1
DNA: TGCGCCAGCAGCTTGGAGACGAGGGTGCGAGAGACCCAGTACTTC; CDR3: CASSLETRVRETQYF; J: TRBJ2-5; D: -; size: -; V: TRBV5-1
DNA: TGCGCCAGCAGCTTGGGGACCCGCTCTGGAAACACCATATATTTT; CDR3: CASSLGTRSGNTIYF; J: TRBJ1-3; D: -; size: -; V: TRBV5-1
DNA: TGTGCCAGCAGACCAAGCCGGGGGGCCGTCGTGTCTAACACCGGGGAGCTGTTTTTT; CDR3: CASRPSRGAVVSNTGELFF; J: TRBJ2-2; D: -; size: -; V: TRBV12-3/TRBV12-4
DNA: TGCGCCAGCAGCGCCACGGACACTAGGAAAGAGACCCAGTACTTC; CDR3: CASSATDTRKETQYF; J: TRBJ2-5; D: -; size: few; V: TRBV5-1
DNA: TGTGCCAGCAGCGATCGGGGGCTCGAGCAGTACTTC; CDR3: CASSDRGLEQYF; J: TRBJ2-7; D: -; size: -; V: TRBV7-8
DNA: TGTGCCAGCAGCGCTCTTAGACAGGGCGTTCTTGGGTTTGGATCCTACAATGAGCAGTTCTTC; CDR3: CASSALRQGVLGFGSYNEQFF; J: TRBJ2-1; D: TRBD1; size: few; V: TRBV6-2/TRBV6-3
DNA: TGTGCCAGCAGCTTTGCTAGCGGGACCTGGGCTTCGGGTAATACGCAGTATTTT; CDR3: CASSFASGTWASGNTQYF; J: TRBJ2-3; D: TRBD2; size: once; V: TRBV11-1
DNA: TGTGCCAGCAGCCAAAACCCTGGACGGAATGAGCAGTTCTTC; CDR3: CASSQNPGRNEQFF; J: TRBJ2-1; D: -; size: few; V: TRBV14
DNA: TGTGCCATCAGCGGGACAGGGTGGAACTATGGCTACACCTTC; CDR3: CAISGTGWNYGYTF; J: TRBJ1-2; D: TRBD1; size: -; V: TRBV10-3
DNA: TGTGCCAGCTGTTTGGTAGCGGGAGGCGGGGGCACCTACAATGAGCAGTTCTTC; CDR3: CASCLVAGGGGTYNEQFF; J: TRBJ2-1; D: TRBD2; size: -; V: TRBV12-3/TRBV12-4
DNA: TGTGCCATCAGCTCGACTACTTCCGGGACAGGGAGGGTCGAGCAGTACTTC; CDR3: CAISSTTSGTGRVEQYF; J: TRBJ2-7; D: TRBD1; size: -; V: TRBV10-3
DNA: TGCGCCAGCAGCTCGGGACGTACCCGGGGATTAGTCAAAAACATTCAGTACTTC; CDR3: CASSSGRTRGLVKNIQYF; J: TRBJ2-4; D: -; size: few; V: TRBV4-1
DNA: TGTGCCAGCAGCCCCAGCGGGGGGGCGTATTACAATGAGCAGTTCTTC; CDR3: CASSPSGGAYYNEQFF; J: TRBJ2-1; D: TRBD2; size: many; V: TRBV12-3/TRBV12-4
DNA: TGCAGCGTTGAAGAGTGGACAGGCCCCAATGAGCAGTTCTTC; CDR3: CSVEEWTGPNEQFF; J: TRBJ2-1; D: TRBD1; size: few; V: TRBV29-1
DNA: TGTGCCAGCAGCCAAGATACGCAGTATTTT; CDR3: CASSQDTQYF; J: TRBJ2-3; D: -; size: -; V: TRBV4-2
DNA: TGCGCCAGCACCCCGGGACAGAACACCGGGGAGCTGTTTTTT; CDR3: CASTPGQNTGELFF; J: TRBJ2-2; D: -; size: many; V: TRBV5-1
DNA: TGTGCCCATACCCCAGACGGGTTACTAAGCACAGATACGCAGTATTTT; CDR3: CAHTPDGLLSTDTQYF; J: TRBJ2-3; D: -; size: -; V: TRBV10-3